A selection of T cell receptor beta chains follows, all from one sample in a study of shared clonotypes between healthy human individuals. Clones were read by immunoSEQ multiplex PCR, and TCRdb kept only the in-frame ones, dropping some. The sample holds about 2.5 million clones, approximately 90% seen once. Sample: naive CD4+ T cells from PBMCs. These receptors all stem from a man between 18 and 29 years old in good health. Some clones in this sample may be carry-over from other donors' samples. CDR3s include the opening cysteine and the closing phenylalanine or tryptophan. D genes are given only for firm matches. Clone size is shown for a subset of rows, as once, few, many or a class of expanded clone.

TRBJ2-7 | TRBV5-6 | NA | NA | 13 | CASSWGADYEQYF | TGTGCCAGCAGTTGGGGGGCAGACTACGAGCAGTACTTC
TRBJ2-3 | TRBV5-1 | NA | NA | 16 | CASTFGDKGRTDTQYF | TGCGCCAGCACTTTCGGCGATAAAGGCCGCACAGATACGCAGTATTTT
TRBJ1-2 | TRBV2 | NA | NA | 12 | CATRTGANGYTF | TGTGCCACAAGGACGGGGGCAAATGGCTACACCTTC
TRBJ1-2 | TRBV5-1 | few | NA | 15 | CASSDPGEGNYGYTF | TGCGCCAGCAGCGACCCCGGTGAGGGGAACTATGGCTACACCTTC
TRBJ1-2 | TRBV5-4 | NA | TRBD1 | 16 | CASSLVPTGGNYGYTF | TGTGCCAGCAGCTTGGTACCAACAGGGGGAAACTATGGCTACACCTTC
TRBJ1-5 | TRBV19 | NA | NA | 13 | CASSTPVNQPQHF | TGTGCCAGTAGTACCCCAGTTAATCAGCCCCAGCATTTT
TRBJ1-3 | TRBV30 | few | NA | 13 | CAWSVGGGNTIYF | TGTGCCTGGAGTGTGGGAGGAGGAAACACCATATATTTT
TRBJ2-1 | TRBV7-8 | NA | TRBD2 | 15 | CATRLAGRSYNEQFF | TGTGCCACCCGTTTAGCGGGAAGGAGTTACAATGAGCAGTTCTTC
TRBJ2-1 | TRBV4-1 | NA | TRBD2 | 17 | CASSQVWGLAGLHEQFF | TGCGCCAGCAGCCAAGTTTGGGGACTAGCGGGACTGCATGAGCAGTTCTTC
TRBJ2-7 | TRBV7-8 | NA | NA | 13 | CASSLGGKNEQYF | TGTGCCAGCAGCTTAGGGGGGAAGAACGAGCAGTACTTC
TRBJ2-7 | TRBV28 | NA | NA | 16 | CASSISKAGIGYEQYF | TGTGCCAGCAGTATCTCAAAAGCGGGCATAGGCTACGAGCAGTACTTC
TRBJ2-1 | TRBV29-1 | NA | TRBD2 | 14 | CSVEDRRTSNEQFF | TGCAGCGTTGAAGATCGGCGGACTAGCAATGAGCAGTTCTTC
TRBJ1-1 | TRBV27 | few | TRBD1 | 15 | CASSFLRDSTLEAFF | TGTGCCAGCAGTTTCCTTCGGGACAGCACTCTTGAAGCTTTCTTT
TRBJ1-1 | TRBV2 | NA | TRBD1 | 15 | CASRERDSRNTEAFF | TGTGCCAGCAGGGAACGGGACAGCCGGAACACTGAAGCTTTCTTT
TRBJ2-3 | TRBV11-2 | NA | TRBD2 | 14 | CASSSGLAGLWQYF | TGTGCCAGCAGCTCAGGACTAGCGGGTCTCTGGCAGTATTTT
TRBJ2-5 | TRBV5-1 | NA | TRBD2 | 17 | CASSRRASGEPQETQYF | TGCGCCAGCAGCAGGAGGGCTAGCGGGGAACCCCAAGAGACCCAGTACTTC
TRBJ1-1 | TRBV4-1 | NA | NA | 14 | CASSPWWGGTEAFF | TGCGCCAGCAGCCCCTGGTGGGGGGGCACTGAAGCTTTCTTT
TRBJ2-7 | TRBV6-5 | NA | NA | 14 | CASSTHGASYEQYF | TGTGCCAGCAGTACCCACGGGGCCTCCTACGAGCAGTACTTC
TRBJ2-1 | TRBV7-3 | NA | TRBD2 | 15 | CASSYSGYPSNEQFF | TGTGCCAGCAGCTATAGCGGGTACCCTAGCAATGAGCAGTTCTTC
TRBJ2-5 | TRBV28 | once | TRBD2 | 14 | CASSDTGTRGTQYF | TGTGCCAGCAGCGATACCGGGACTAGAGGGACCCAGTACTTC
TRBJ2-1 | TRBV28 | NA | NA | 13 | CASSFQRTNEQFF | TGTGCCAGCAGTTTCCAGAGAACCAATGAGCAGTTCTTC
TRBJ2-2 | TRBV7-3 | NA | NA | 14 | CASSLLGNTGELFF | TGTGCCAGCAGCTTATTGGGGAACACCGGGGAGCTGTTTTTT
TRBJ2-1 | TRBV5-1 | NA | TRBD2 | 17 | CASSSGTSGYSYNEQFF | TGCGCCAGCAGCTCTGGGACTAGCGGATACTCCTACAATGAGCAGTTCTTC
TRBJ2-5 | TRBV7-9 | NA | TRBD1 | 13 | CASSATGGMTQYF | TGTGCCAGCAGCGCGACAGGGGGGATGACCCAGTACTTC
TRBJ2-1 | TRBV5-1 | NA | TRBD1 | 15 | CASSLEWDSLNEQFF | TGCGCCAGCAGCTTGGAATGGGACAGCCTGAATGAGCAGTTCTTC
TRBJ2-5 | TRBV7-9 | once | TRBD1 | 14 | CASSDRQGRETQYF | TGTGCCAGCAGCGATCGACAGGGACGGGAGACCCAGTACTTC
TRBJ1-2 | TRBV2 | NA | NA | 15 | CASRAGTGGNYGYTF | TGTGCCAGCAGAGCCGGGACTGGCGGCAACTATGGCTACACCTTC
TRBJ2-5 | TRBV6-5 | NA | TRBD2 | 14 | CASTSGGVGETQYF | TGTGCCAGCACCTCGGGGGGAGTGGGGGAGACCCAGTACTTC
TRBJ2-1 | TRBV11-2 | NA | NA | 12 | CASSQGGNEQFF | TGTGCCAGCAGTCAGGGGGGGAATGAGCAGTTCTTC
TRBJ2-7 | TRBV27 | NA | NA | 15 | CASSLSAGRTYEQYF | TGTGCCAGCAGTTTATCAGCTGGGCGAACCTACGAGCAGTACTTC
TRBJ2-7 | TRBV6-1 | NA | NA | 15 | CASSAEGLGSYEQYF | TGTGCCAGCAGTGCAGAGGGACTGGGCTCCTACGAGCAGTACTTC
TRBJ1-4 | TRBV28 | NA | NA | 11 | CASNNAEKLFF | TGTGCCAGCAATAACGCTGAAAAACTGTTTTTT
TRBJ2-5 | TRBV4-2 | NA | NA | 19 | CASSQDSQRGDQVWETQYF | TGTGCCAGCAGCCAAGATAGTCAGCGCGGGGATCAAGTTTGGGAGACCCAGTACTTC
TRBJ2-3 | TRBV5-1 | NA | NA | 14 | CASSLGDGPDTQYF | TGCGCCAGCAGCTTGGGGGACGGACCAGATACGCAGTATTTT
TRBJ2-7 | TRBV19 | NA | NA | 14 | CASSIATASYEQYF | TGTGCCAGTAGTATAGCGACAGCCTCCTACGAGCAGTACTTC
TRBJ2-7 | TRBV27 | NA | TRBD2 | 15 | CASSLMGTTSYEQYF | TGTGCCAGCAGTTTAATGGGGACTACCTCCTACGAGCAGTACTTC
TRBJ2-1 | TRBV5-1 | NA | NA | 16 | CASSLGQISSYNEQFF | TGCGCCAGCAGCTTGGGACAGATCAGCTCCTACAATGAGCAGTTCTTC
TRBJ2-5 | TRBV7-9 | NA | TRBD1 | 14 | CASSLAGTEETQYF | TGTGCCAGCAGCTTAGCCGGGACAGAAGAGACCCAGTACTTC
TRBJ2-7 | TRBV19 | once | TRBD1 | 15 | CASSLPGQGAHEQYF | TGTGCCAGTAGCCTCCCTGGACAGGGGGCCCACGAGCAGTACTTC
TRBJ2-1 | TRBV7-9 | NA | NA | 11 | CASSQLEGQFF | TGTGCCAGCAGCCAACTAGAGGGGCAGTTCTTC